This is a list of T cell receptor beta chains from one sample in a study of vaccination effects on CD4 cells after COVID-19. The antigens for these receptors are not known. Generated by immunoSEQ multiplex PCR, the TCRdb table keeps only in-frame clones and is missing some. The data show roughly 63,000 clones, 78% seen once. The specimen was CD4+ T cells from PBMCs cultured with HCoV-OC43 spike peptides, collected after COVID-19 vaccination. These TCRs come from a human donor who received a COVID-19 vaccine. CDR3s include the opening cysteine and the closing phenylalanine or tryptophan. The D gene is left open where the match is weak. Only part of the rows carry a size: once, few, many, or a class if the clone is expanded.

v_gene	d_gene	abundance	j_gene	CDR3aa	CDR3nt
TRBV7-3	-	once	TRBJ2-1	CASSSQTSHRFSYNEQFF	TGTGCCAGCAGCTCCCAGACCTCCCACCGATTCTCCTACAATGAGCAGTTCTTC
TRBV10-2	-	-	TRBJ2-3	CASREPSTDTQYF	TGCGCCAGCCGGGAACCTAGCACAGATACGCAGTATTTT
TRBV19	TRBD1	-	TRBJ1-2	CASSPYPGQGNGYTF	TGTGCCAGTAGTCCATATCCGGGACAGGGGAATGGCTACACCTTC
TRBV5-6	-	-	TRBJ2-4	CASSLGSLRREYIQYF	TGTGCCAGCAGCTTGGGTTCTCTGAGGCGAGAGTACATTCAGTACTTC
TRBV30	-	-	TRBJ1-3	CAWSTRGNTIYF	TGTGCCTGGAGTACCCGCGGAAACACCATATATTTT
TRBV3-1/TRBV3-2	-	few	TRBJ1-3	CASSHSAGNTIYF	TGTGCCAGCAGCCATTCCGCAGGAAACACCATATATTTT
TRBV19	TRBD1	-	TRBJ1-2	CASSAGTGRFGYTF	TGTGCCAGTAGTGCCGGGACAGGGCGGTTTGGCTACACCTTC
TRBV7-2	-	few	TRBJ1-5	CASSLVSSGGQPQHF	TGTGCCAGCAGCTTAGTTTCCAGCGGCGGTCAGCCCCAGCATTTT
TRBV18	TRBD2	once	TRBJ2-5	CASSLGLAMETQYF	TGTGCCAGCTCACTGGGACTAGCGATGGAGACCCAGTACTTC
TRBV2	-	-	TRBJ2-3	CASSDRDGTQYF	TGTGCCAGCAGTGACCGGGACGGCACGCAGTATTTT
TRBV24-1	TRBD2	-	TRBJ2-2	CATSDPSGRNTGELFF	TGTGCCACCAGTGACCCTAGCGGGAGGAACACCGGGGAGCTGTTTTTT
TRBV19	TRBD1	-	TRBJ2-5	CASSGFLGQVRETQYF	TGTGCCAGTAGTGGATTCCTCGGACAGGTGCGAGAGACCCAGTACTTC
TRBV6-5	-	-	TRBJ2-1	CASSPRLATTNEQFF	TGTGCCAGCAGTCCGAGGCTAGCTACTACGAATGAGCAGTTCTTC
TRBV5-1	-	-	TRBJ2-3	CATKQGGNTDTQYF	TGCGCCACTAAGCAGGGGGGTAACACAGATACGCAGTATTTT
TRBV27	TRBD2	-	TRBJ2-2	CASSLYNPLAANTGELFF	TGTGCCAGCAGTTTATACAACCCACTAGCGGCGAACACCGGGGAGCTGTTTTTT
TRBV5-1	-	-	TRBJ1-2	CASSLAGGLNYGYTF	TGCGCCAGCAGCTTGGCTGGGGGGTTAAACTATGGCTACACCTTC
TRBV6-5	-	-	TRBJ1-6	CASMGAGQLRSPLHF	TGTGCCAGCATGGGGGCAGGGCAATTACGGTCACCCCTCCACTTT
TRBV28	-	-	TRBJ1-2	CASSLIPAGYTF	TGTGCCAGCAGTTTAATCCCGGCTGGCTACACCTTC
TRBV18	TRBD2	-	TRBJ2-3	CASSPRGQSGDKWDTQYF	TGTGCCAGCTCACCGCGGGGTCAGAGCGGGGATAAGTGGGATACGCAGTATTTT
TRBV5-1	TRBD2	once	TRBJ2-1	CASSRWDRGTSGGTSSYNEQFF	TGCGCCAGCAGCCGTTGGGACAGGGGGACTAGCGGGGGAACCAGCTCCTACAATGAGCAGTTCTTC
TRBV5-1	TRBD1	-	TRBJ2-3	CASRPGTGGALTQYF	TGCGCCAGCAGGCCCGGGACAGGGGGCGCATTAACGCAGTATTTT
TRBV2	TRBD1	-	TRBJ2-2	CASRGTGSTGELFF	TGTGCCAGCAGGGGGACAGGGAGCACCGGGGAGCTGTTTTTT
TRBV12-3/TRBV12-4	-	-	TRBJ1-1	CASTRQRSGAFF	TGTGCCAGCACTCGACAGCGGAGCGGGGCTTTCTTT
TRBV27	-	-	TRBJ1-2	CASSARDGLAYGYTF	TGTGCCAGCAGTGCCCGAGACGGCTTGGCTTATGGCTACACCTTC
TRBV24-1	TRBD2	medium-sized	TRBJ2-5	CATSLSGETWGETQYF	TGTGCCACCAGTCTCAGCGGGGAGACGTGGGGAGAGACCCAGTACTTC
TRBV7-9	-	few	TRBJ2-6	CASSEGRYSGANVLTF	TGTGCCAGCAGTGAGGGGCGATACTCTGGGGCCAACGTCCTGACTTTC
TRBV7-2	TRBD2	-	TRBJ2-2	CASSLSSGGRGTGELFF	TGTGCCAGCAGCTTATCAAGCGGGGGGAGGGGAACCGGGGAGCTGTTTTTT
TRBV29-1	-	-	TRBJ2-1	CSVESASSYNEQFF	TGCAGCGTTGAAAGCGCGAGCTCCTACAATGAGCAGTTCTTC
TRBV19	TRBD1	-	TRBJ2-2	CASRDRGDTGELFF	TGTGCCAGCCGGGACAGGGGGGACACCGGGGAGCTGTTTTTT
TRBV28	-	-	TRBJ2-5	CASTRGGRFRGQETQYF	TGTGCCAGCACCCGGGGCGGACGGTTCAGAGGTCAAGAGACCCAGTACTTC
TRBV6-6	TRBD1	-	TRBJ2-2	CASSRQGISPANTGELFF	TGTGCCAGCAGTCGACAGGGTATCTCTCCCGCGAACACCGGGGAGCTGTTTTTT
TRBV19	-	few	TRBJ1-2	CASSILSGSSDYGYTF	TGTGCCAGTAGTATTCTTTCTGGCTCATCGGACTATGGCTACACCTTC
TRBV5-1	TRBD1	-	TRBJ1-6	CASRRLDRAFNSPLHF	TGCGCCAGCAGACGGCTCGACAGGGCCTTTAATTCACCCCTCCACTTT
TRBV7-2	-	-	TRBJ2-1	CASSSVRGSSYNEQFF	TGTGCCAGCAGCTCAGTAAGGGGGAGCTCCTACAATGAGCAGTTCTTC
TRBV27	TRBD1	-	TRBJ1-1	CASSSGQGETEAFF	TGTGCCAGCAGTTCAGGACAGGGTGAAACTGAAGCTTTCTTT
TRBV7-3	TRBD2	-	TRBJ2-2	CASSPTSGSTGELFF	TGTGCCAGCAGCCCGACTAGCGGGAGCACCGGGGAGCTGTTTTTT
TRBV27	-	-	TRBJ1-2	CASSFAGPYGYTF	TGTGCCAGCAGTTTTGCAGGACCATATGGCTACACCTTC
TRBV28	-	-	TRBJ2-3	CASSFRPYTDTQYF	TGTGCCAGCAGTTTTCGGCCCTACACAGATACGCAGTATTTT
TRBV28	-	-	TRBJ1-2	CASSLSGYGYTF	TGTGCCAGCAGTTTATCTGGGTACGGCTACACCTTC
TRBV7-3	-	few	TRBJ1-1	CASSFSTNTEAFF	TGTGCCAGCAGCTTCTCCACCAACACTGAAGCTTTCTTT
TRBV7-3	TRBD1	-	TRBJ2-3	CASSLTSGGDDTQYF	TGTGCCAGCAGCTTAACGTCAGGGGGCGATGATACGCAGTATTTT
TRBV15	TRBD2	-	TRBJ2-3	CATSRDRSGGVTDTQYF	TGTGCCACCAGCAGAGATCGGAGCGGGGGGGTCACAGATACGCAGTATTTT
TRBV9	-	once	TRBJ1-5	CASSAGTGGNQPQHF	TGTGCCAGCAGCGCCGGAACAGGAGGCAATCAGCCCCAGCATTTT
TRBV7-9	TRBD1	few	TRBJ1-2	CASSLLGRTGANYGYTF	TGTGCCAGCAGCTTATTAGGACGGACAGGGGCTAACTATGGCTACACCTTC
TRBV6-5	-	-	TRBJ2-5	CASSQGGETQYF	TGTGCCAGCAGTCAGGGAGGCGAGACCCAGTACTTC
TRBV3-1/TRBV3-2	-	-	TRBJ2-5	CASSQGRHDPQETQYF	TGTGCCAGCAGCCAAGGACGGCACGACCCCCAAGAGACCCAGTACTTC
TRBV14	-	-	TRBJ1-1	CASSPLGGSEAFF	TGTGCCAGCAGCCCCCTAGGGGGGTCTGAAGCTTTCTTT
TRBV5-1	TRBD1	-	TRBJ1-2	CASSLTGTASNYGYTF	TGCGCCAGCAGCTTGACCGGGACAGCATCTAACTATGGCTACACCTTC
TRBV6-6	-	-	TRBJ2-1	CASSPELGREQFF	TGTGCCAGCAGCCCTGAATTAGGCCGGGAGCAGTTCTTC
TRBV7-2	TRBD1	-	TRBJ2-2	CASSAAGTGINTGELFF	TGTGCCAGCAGCGCCGCCGGGACAGGGATTAACACCGGGGAGCTGTTTTTT
TRBV14	TRBD1	-	TRBJ1-4	CASSQRRQGDVEKLFF	TGTGCCAGCAGCCAAAGGAGACAGGGGGACGTTGAAAAACTGTTTTTT
TRBV6-4	-	-	TRBJ1-5	CASSVEDNQPQHF	TGTGCCAGCAGTGTGGAAGACAATCAGCCCCAGCATTTT
TRBV14	-	-	TRBJ1-3	CASSQSRAASGNTIYF	TGTGCCAGCAGCCAATCCCGGGCTGCATCCGGAAACACCATATATTTT
TRBV18	-	-	TRBJ1-4	CASSPRGRKLFF	TGTGCCAGCTCACCTCGGGGGCGCAAACTGTTTTTT
TRBV19	TRBD1	-	TRBJ2-1	CASSINRGRGDEQFF	TGTGCCAGTAGTATAAACAGGGGGCGCGGCGATGAGCAGTTCTTC
TRBV5-1	-	few	TRBJ1-2	CASSFGDLYGYTF	TGCGCCAGCAGCTTTGGGGATCTCTATGGCTACACCTTC
TRBV7-2	-	-	TRBJ2-1	CASSLQRVRSYEQFF	TGTGCCAGCAGCTTACAGCGGGTGCGCAGCTATGAGCAGTTCTTC
TRBV7-9	TRBD1	-	TRBJ1-3	CASSQTGSGNTIYF	TGTGCCAGCAGCCAGACAGGGTCTGGAAACACCATATATTTT